A single sample is the source of the 21 T cell receptor beta chains below, sequenced in a study of T cell responses to AZD1222 COVID-19 vaccine. Libraries were prepared by immunoSEQ multiplex PCR; TCRdb keeps only in-frame clonotypes and omits some of them. The data contain about 110,000 clones, around 90% of them singletons. The sample consisted of peripheral blood, taken on day 0 of AZD1222 vaccination. The receptors here all came from an adult in good health.

The chain combines TRBV5-1 with TRBJ2-3; D might be TRBD2 (7 bases). The CDR3 length is 15 residues. The V end lost 4 bases, the J end lost 1 base, and 13 bases lay between the germline ends. Germline V gene sequence: CDR1 SGHRS, CDR2 YFSETQ. DNA of the CDR3: TGCGCCAGCAGCAGCGGGACATCACGCACAGATACGCAGTATTTT. It is translated as CASSSGTSRTDTQYF.

The chain joins TRBV6-5 to TRBJ1-4, with a weak D call TRBD1 (6 bases). Looked up from germline, CDR1 is MNHEY and CDR2 is SVGAGI. Trimming shortened V by 6 bases and J by 6 bases, and 17 bases separated the two germline ends. This CDR3 has 15 residues. Here the CDR3 DNA reads TGTGCCAGCAGCCAAAGGGGGGGGGCGGATGAAAAACTGTTTTTT. Protein product: CASSQRGGADEKLFF.

In its sample, this clone was seen a few times. The chain uses TRBV5-4 and TRBJ2-7, with D unclear. The CDR3 spans 13 residues. V lost 3 bases to trimming and J lost 3 bases, with 10 bases between them. The germline V gene encodes CDR1 SGHNT and CDR2 YYREEE (reference sequence). This CDR3 reads CASSSGRNYEQYF. CDR3 nucleotide sequence: TGTGCCAGCAGCTCTGGACGGAACTACGAGCAGTACTTC.

The chain combines TRBV5-5 with TRBJ2-5, with 7 nucleotides matching TRBD1. Unmatched junction bases numbered 11, after V lost 4 bases and J lost 5 bases. The CDR3 sequence is 15 residues long. Germline assignment: CDR1 SGHKS and CDR2 YYEKEE (reference sequence). This CDR3 reads CASSGQVTGGETQYF. In DNA form, the CDR3 reads TGTGCCAGCAGCGGACAGGTCACGGGCGGGGAGACCCAGTACTTC.

V and J are TRBV11-2 and TRBJ1-1, with D unresolved. Germline lookup yields CDR1 SGHAT and CDR2 FQNNGV. This CDR3 is built from 14 residues. The germline V and J ends were trimmed by 0 bases and 11 bases, with 16 bases remaining between them. The chain's CDR3 is CASSLDSGKALAFF. CDR3 bases: TGTGCCAGCAGCTTAGATTCGGGAAAGGCGCTGGCTTTCTTT. Full variable domain (rest looked up from reference TRBV11-2 and TRBJ1-1): EAGVAQSPRYKIIEKRQSVAFWCNPISGHATLYWYQQILGQGPKLLIQFQNNGVVDDSQLPKDRFSAERLKGVDSTLKIQPAKLEDSAVYLCASSLDSGKALAFFGQGTRLTVV.

The gene calls are TRBV4-1 and TRBJ1-5, with 8 bases lining up with TRBD1. Germline V gives CDR1 MGHRA, CDR2 YSYEKL. CDR3 length: 13 amino acids. The V and J ends lost 7 bases and 4 bases, in that order; junction bases with no gene match: 3. CDR3 protein: CASKGQENQPQHF. The CDR3 DNA is TGCGCCAGCAAGGGACAGGAAAATCAGCCCCAGCATTTT.

The V call is TRBV4-1, the J call TRBJ1-2; no firm D call. The CDR3 totals 15 residues. Germline V lookup: CDR1 MGHRA, CDR2 YSYEKL. Trimming left V 0 bases short and J 5 bases short, with 13 bases between. CDR3 sequence: CASSQDAGMGYGYTF. CDR3 in DNA: TGCGCCAGCAGCCAAGACGCGGGGATGGGTTATGGCTACACCTTC.

The J gene is TRBJ2-7, the V gene TRBV28; 13 positions agree with TRBD2. This CDR3 contains 17 residues. V gave up 4 bases and J gave up 0 bases; unmatched junction bases: 6. The germline V gene encodes CDR1 MDHEN and CDR2 SYDVKM. The CDR3 spells CASSSGLAGLSSYEQYF. The CDR3 coding sequence is TGTGCCAGCAGTTCGGGACTAGCGGGATTGAGCTCCTACGAGCAGTACTTC.

The chain is built from TRBV28 and TRBJ1-2; no clear D. V was shortened by 1 base and J by 1 base, with 10 bases between the two germline ends. The germline gives CDR1 MDHEN, CDR2 SYDVKM. The CDR3 is made up of 15 amino acids. The CDR3 DNA is TGTGCCAGCAGTTTATATGCCGACCGTAACTATGGCTACACCTTC. This gives the protein CASSLYADRNYGYTF.

The CDR3 coding sequence is TGTGCCACCAGTAAAACAGGGGATGGGGACACTGAAGCTTTCTTT. Translation: CATSKTGDGDTEAFF. This chain links TRBV24-1 with TRBJ1-1; 7 bases align to TRBD1. Per the germline V gene, CDR1 is KGHDR and CDR2 is SFDVKD. Unmatched junction bases numbered 9, after V lost 6 bases and J lost 3 bases. The length of the CDR3 is 15 residues.

CDR3 bases: TGTGCCAGCAGCTTAGGCCGGGGGGTCTACAATGAGCAGTTCTTC. Residues: CASSLGRGVYNEQFF. The chain employs TRBV11-2 and TRBJ2-1, with TRBD2 matching over 7 bases. This CDR3 has 15 amino acids. V lost 1 base to trimming and J lost 3 bases; unmatched junction nucleotides: 3. Per the germline V gene, CDR1 is SGHAT and CDR2 is FQNNGV.

This chain connects TRBV10-3 to TRBJ1-1; the match to TRBD1 covers 12 bases. In germline, CDR1 is ENHRY, CDR2 SYGVKD. The V segment lost 6 bases and the J segment 11 bases; nucleotides outside the gene matches: 7. The CDR3 has 13 amino acids. This chain's CDR3 is CAISARDRGLAFF. CDR3 bases: TGTGCCATCAGCGCCAGGGACAGGGGGCTGGCTTTCTTT.

The V gene is TRBV6-1, the J gene TRBJ1-4; weak D call: TRBD1 (6 bases). Germline CDR1 reads MNHNS; CDR2 reads SASEGT. Trimming left V 1 base short and J 5 bases short, with 11 bases between. The CDR3 is 15 amino acids. CDR3 amino acids: CASSEGGAMNEKLFF. In DNA, the CDR3 is TGTGCCAGCAGTGAAGGGGGGGCCATGAATGAAAAACTGTTTTTT.

The chain joins TRBV7-2 to TRBJ1-1; maybe TRBD1 (5 bases). V lost 5 bases, J lost 7 bases, and 17 bases lay in between. Germline-derived CDR1 and CDR2 are SGHTA and FQGNSA. The CDR3 is 14 amino acids. As DNA, the CDR3 is TGTGCCAGCAGCCCCCAAGAGGGGTCCGGTGAAGCTTTCTTT. It codes for CASSPQEGSGEAFF.

The gene calls are TRBV5-6 and TRBJ1-4; D is unclear. The germline V gene encodes CDR1 SGHDT and CDR2 YYEEEE. The CDR3 sequence is 13 residues long. Trimming pared 2 bases from V and 7 bases from J, leaving 9 bases between. For the CDR3, the DNA is TGTGCCAGCAGCTTATTACGGGGTGAAAAACTGTTTTTT. This sequence encodes CASSLLRGEKLFF.

This clone was seen a handful of times. This chain links TRBV6-7 with TRBJ1-2; tentatively, D is TRBD1 (5 bases). TRBV6-7 is flagged as an ORF with uncertain function. V lost 6 bases to trimming and J lost 6 bases, with 14 bases between them. The CDR3 totals 13 residues. Here the CDR3 reads CASSPRQGHGYTF. DNA for the CDR3: TGTGCCAGCAGCCCCCGGCAGGGCCATGGCTACACCTTC.

The chain uses TRBV5-1 and TRBJ1-6; D not certain. CDR3 length: 16 amino acids. Trimming stripped 3 bases from V and 3 bases from J, with 13 bases between. Germline V CDR1 and CDR2: SGHRS, YFSETQ. Here the CDR3 DNA reads TGCGCCAGCAGCTCCGGACCGGGAGGCTATAATTCACCCCTCCACTTT. Amino acids: CASSSGPGGYNSPLHF.

The table lists this clone with a few counts. V is TRBV19 and J is TRBJ2-7; D is possibly TRBD1 (6 bases). This CDR3 has 15 residues. Looked up from germline, CDR1 is LNHDA and CDR2 is SQIVND (reference sequence). V dropped 7 bases and J dropped 3 bases, with 19 bases sitting between them. CDR3: CASTSKGTGFYEQYF. For the CDR3, the DNA is TGTGCCAGTACCTCAAAAGGCACAGGGTTCTACGAGCAGTACTTC.

The chain uses TRBV15 and TRBJ2-4, with D perhaps matching TRBD2 (5 bases). The CDR3 totals 12 residues. Germline CDR1 LNHNV, CDR2 YYDKDF (reference sequence). Trimming removed 3 bases at V and 7 bases at J, with 7 bases between. The CDR3 DNA reads TGTGCCACCAGCAGTGCTAGCAACATTCAGTACTTC. Translating gives CATSSASNIQYF.

The chain uses TRBV2 and TRBJ1-6; D gene uncertain. V was clipped by 6 bases and J by 0 bases, with 9 bases between them. This CDR3 spans 15 amino acids. CDR1 and CDR2 from the germline V gene are SNHLY and FYNNEI. The DNA of the CDR3 is TGTGCCAGCAGAGTCTTTAGCTCCTATAATTCACCCCTCCACTTT. Amino acids: CASRVFSSYNSPLHF.

The chain uses TRBV6-5 and TRBJ2-2, with no clear D. V lost 2 bases to trimming and J lost 3 bases, with 7 bases between them. Germline CDR1 MNHEY, CDR2 SVGAGI. The CDR3 sequence is 14 residues long. The CDR3: CASSYGIHTGELFF. As DNA, the CDR3 is TGTGCCAGCAGTTACGGGATCCACACCGGGGAGCTGTTTTTT.